This note documents a single T cell receptor (beta chain) sequence. From germline, CDR1 is SGHTA and CDR2 FQGNSA. This CDR3 comprises 14 residues. V was trimmed by 0 bases and J by 5 bases, leaving 11 bases between them. Original data processing: Amplification of reference gene primers was used by the study to estimate nucleated cell counts. Measured with immunoSEQ multiplex PCR; TCRdb has only the in-frame clones, and not every one. V and J calls and clone size are copied from that table; D and trimming were computed from the DNA. Among over 55,000 clones listed, 75% to 90% were seen once. This record comes from a study of blood T cell repertoires in COVID-19. Study-wide background: Samples came from the United States, Italy and Spain, spanning acute and convalescent COVID-19. T cells, B-cell-depleted T cells, or PBMCs provided the cDNA or gDNA that served as material.

This sequence was found in a man over 45 with active COVID-19. The sequenced sample consisted of peripheral blood. The V call is TRBV7-2, the J call TRBJ2-7; D is possibly TRBD2 (5 bases). The CDR3 DNA sequence: TGTGCCAGCAGCTTAGCCGCGGGTTCGGACGAGCAGTACTTC. Translation: CASSLAAGSDEQYF.